A single sample gave rise to the 9 T cell receptor beta chains below, sequenced in a study of T cells in tuberculosis (dated by TCRdb to 2016 to 2019). The method was the immunoSEQ multiplex PCR assay. TCRdb took over this immuneACCESS table, retaining in-frame rearrangements with V and J assigned. Such tables are incomplete; in checked studies, under half of the missing clones stem from an unresolved V gene, and the remainder is unexplained. The sample has fewer than 40,000 clones on record, less than 97% of them singletons. The ten largest clones take up 2.4% of the sample. Sequences were obtained from PBMCs. The receptors were gathered from a donor aged 10-35 years with latent tuberculosis or without tuberculosis infection.

This clone counts as medium-sized (0.01 to 0.1%). V and J are TRBV6-4 and TRBJ2-2, with D perhaps TRBD1 (6 bases). This CDR3 comprises 14 residues. Germline V gene data show CDR1 as MRHNA and CDR2 as SNTAGT. The ends were cut back, 2 bases at V and 4 bases at J, with 8 bases in the middle. CDR3 loop: CASSDTDSTGELFF. The CDR3 coding sequence is TGTGCCAGCAGTGACACGGACAGCACCGGGGAGCTGTTTTTT.

The CDR3, as DNA: TGTGCCAGTAGTATAGGTGCGGCAGGGCTCTATGGCTACACCTTC. Translating gives CASSIGAAGLYGYTF. This chain joins TRBV19 and TRBJ1-2; a possible D gene is TRBD1 (5 bases). The CDR3 is 15 amino acids. Germline CDR1 and CDR2: LNHDA and SQIVND (reference sequence). The V end was cut by 1 base, the J end by 4 bases, with 13 bases between.

V usage is TRBV4-3 and J usage is TRBJ1-2; D might be TRBD1 (5 bases). The CDR3 has 16 amino acids. CDR1 LGHNA and CDR2 YSLEER come from the germline V gene. Trimming left V 0 bases short and J 2 bases short, with 13 bases between. CDR3 coding DNA: TGCGCCAGCAGCCAAGACGTTAGGGGAACCAACTATGGCTACACCTTC. Its translation is CASSQDVRGTNYGYTF.

The chain is built from TRBV7-9 and TRBJ1-1; D is uncertain. Germline lookup yields CDR1 SEHNR and CDR2 FQNEAQ (reference sequence). The CDR3 spans 15 residues. With 5 bases removed from V and 1 base from J, the gap between germline ends came to 14 bases. The CDR3 sequence: CASSPRQDPNTEAFF. The DNA of the CDR3 is TGTGCCAGCAGCCCCCGTCAGGATCCGAACACTGAAGCTTTCTTT.

The chain employs TRBV4-1 and TRBJ2-4; the D is unclear. The CDR3 is 18 amino acids. V dropped 1 base and J dropped 0 bases, with 16 bases sitting between them. Germline CDR1 MGHRA, CDR2 YSYEKL. The CDR3 DNA sequence: TGCGCCAGCAGCCAAGGGATCTGGCGGAAACAAGCCAAAAACATTCAGTACTTC. It is translated as CASSQGIWRKQAKNIQYF.

The rearrangement joins TRBV11-3 to TRBJ1-5; 7 bases are a match to TRBD1. The CDR3 runs to 19 residues. Germline assignment: CDR1 SGHNT and CDR2 YENEEA. With 1 base clipped from V and 1 base from J, the junction kept 13 bases outside the gene matches. The CDR3 loop reads CASSLVPNPLTGSNQPQHF. The CDR3 DNA follows: TGTGCCAGCAGCTTAGTCCCCAACCCCCTGACAGGGAGCAATCAGCCCCAGCATTTT.

The chain joins TRBV2 to TRBJ2-7, with D possibly being TRBD2 (5 bases). There are 15 residues in the CDR3. V was trimmed by 1 base and J by 3 bases, leaving 13 bases between them. CDR1 is SNHLY and CDR2 is FYNNEI in the germline V gene. For the CDR3, the DNA is TGTGCCAGCAGTGAAGGAATAGCGAATTACTACGAGCAGTACTTC. Protein product: CASSEGIANYYEQYF.

Written as DNA, the CDR3 is TGTGCCAGCAGCCTTGGACAGAGCTCCTACAATGAGCAGTTCTTC. It codes for CASSLGQSSYNEQFF. The V gene is TRBV5-8, the J gene TRBJ2-1; perhaps TRBD1 as D (6 bases). The CDR3 is 15 residues long. With 4 bases removed from V and 0 bases from J, the gap between germline ends came to 11 bases. Germline V lookup: CDR1 SGHTS, CDR2 YDEGEE.

This chain links TRBV4-1 with TRBJ1-6, with 9 bases fitting TRBD1. V shed 1 base and J 3 bases; nucleotides not matched to a gene: 13. Germline CDR1 MGHRA, CDR2 YSYEKL. This CDR3 is 20 amino acids long. The CDR3 region has the DNA TGCGCCAGCAGCCAAGTATGGACAGGGGCGCCACGACTCTATAATTCACCCCTCCACTTT. Translation: CASSQVWTGAPRLYNSPLHF.